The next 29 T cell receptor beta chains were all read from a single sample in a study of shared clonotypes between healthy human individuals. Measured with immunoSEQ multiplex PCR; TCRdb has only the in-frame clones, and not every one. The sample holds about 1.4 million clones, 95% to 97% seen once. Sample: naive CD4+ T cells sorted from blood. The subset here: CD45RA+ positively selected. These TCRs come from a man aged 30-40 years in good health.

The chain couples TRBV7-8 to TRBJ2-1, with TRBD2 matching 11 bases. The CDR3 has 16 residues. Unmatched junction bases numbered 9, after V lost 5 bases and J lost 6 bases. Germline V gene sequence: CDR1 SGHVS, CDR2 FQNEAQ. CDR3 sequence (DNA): TGTGCCAGCAGCCCCACCGGGACTAGCGGACTCAATGAGCAGTTCTTC. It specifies CASSPTGTSGLNEQFF.

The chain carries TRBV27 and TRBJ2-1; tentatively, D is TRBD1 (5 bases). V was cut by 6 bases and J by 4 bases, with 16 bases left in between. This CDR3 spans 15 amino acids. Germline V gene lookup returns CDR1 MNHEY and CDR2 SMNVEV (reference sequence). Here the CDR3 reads CASSSTGVNYNEQFF. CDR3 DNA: TGTGCCAGCAGCTCCACAGGTGTCAATTACAATGAGCAGTTCTTC.

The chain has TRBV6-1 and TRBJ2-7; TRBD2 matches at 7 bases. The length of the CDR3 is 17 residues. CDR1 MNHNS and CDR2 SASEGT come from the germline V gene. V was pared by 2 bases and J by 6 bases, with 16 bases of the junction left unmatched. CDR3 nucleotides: TGTGCCAGCAGTGAAAGGGTGGTGGCTAGCGGTCTTTCCGAGCAGTACTTC. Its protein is CASSERVVASGLSEQYF.

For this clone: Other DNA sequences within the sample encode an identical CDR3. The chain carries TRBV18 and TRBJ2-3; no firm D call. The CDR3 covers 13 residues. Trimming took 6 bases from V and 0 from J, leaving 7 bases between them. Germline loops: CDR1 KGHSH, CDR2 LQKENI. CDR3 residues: CASSHTSTDTQYF. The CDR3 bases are TGTGCCAGCTCTCATACTAGCACAGATACGCAGTATTTT.

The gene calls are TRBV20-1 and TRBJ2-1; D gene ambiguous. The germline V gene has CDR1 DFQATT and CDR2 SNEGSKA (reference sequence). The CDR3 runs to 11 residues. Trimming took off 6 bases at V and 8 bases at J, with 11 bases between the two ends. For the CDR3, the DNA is TGCAGTGCCGAAAGCAGGCATGAGCAGTTCTTC. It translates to CSAESRHEQFF.

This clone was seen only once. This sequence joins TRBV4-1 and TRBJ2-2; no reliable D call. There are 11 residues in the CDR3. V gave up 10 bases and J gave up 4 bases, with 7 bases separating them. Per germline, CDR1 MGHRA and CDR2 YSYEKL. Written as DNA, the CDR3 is TGCGCCACATCTAGCACCGGGGAGCTGTTTTTT. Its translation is CATSSTGELFF.

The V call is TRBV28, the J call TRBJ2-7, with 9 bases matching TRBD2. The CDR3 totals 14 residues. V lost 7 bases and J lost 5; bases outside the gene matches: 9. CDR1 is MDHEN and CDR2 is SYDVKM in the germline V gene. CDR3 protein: CASKRLAEPHEQYF. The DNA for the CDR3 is TGTGCCAGCAAACGACTAGCGGAGCCCCACGAGCAGTACTTC.

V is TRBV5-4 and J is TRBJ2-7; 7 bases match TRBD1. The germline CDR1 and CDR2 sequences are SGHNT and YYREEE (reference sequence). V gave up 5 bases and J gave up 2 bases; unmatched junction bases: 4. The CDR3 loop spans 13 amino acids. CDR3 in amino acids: CASRRTGTYEQYF. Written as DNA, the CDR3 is TGTGCCAGCAGAAGGACAGGTACCTACGAGCAGTACTTC.

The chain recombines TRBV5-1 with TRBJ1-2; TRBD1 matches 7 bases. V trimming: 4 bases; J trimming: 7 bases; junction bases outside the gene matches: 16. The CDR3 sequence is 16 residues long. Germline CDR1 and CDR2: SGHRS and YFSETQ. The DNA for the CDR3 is TGCGCCAGCAGCCCGACTCCTGTACAGGGGCGGGCTGGCTACACCTTC. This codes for CASSPTPVQGRAGYTF.

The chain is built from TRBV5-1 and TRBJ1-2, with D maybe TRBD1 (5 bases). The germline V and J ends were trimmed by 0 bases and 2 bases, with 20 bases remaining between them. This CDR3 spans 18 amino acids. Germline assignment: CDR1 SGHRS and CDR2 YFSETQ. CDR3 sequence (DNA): TGCGCCAGCAGCTTGGATCCCCTCGCGGGACGGAAAAACTATGGCTACACCTTC. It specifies CASSLDPLAGRKNYGYTF.

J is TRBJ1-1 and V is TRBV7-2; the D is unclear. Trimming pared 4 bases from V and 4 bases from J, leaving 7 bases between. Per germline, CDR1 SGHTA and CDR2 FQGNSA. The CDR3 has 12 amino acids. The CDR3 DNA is TGTGCCAGCAGCTGGAAGGCCACTGAAGCTTTCTTT. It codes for CASSWKATEAFF.

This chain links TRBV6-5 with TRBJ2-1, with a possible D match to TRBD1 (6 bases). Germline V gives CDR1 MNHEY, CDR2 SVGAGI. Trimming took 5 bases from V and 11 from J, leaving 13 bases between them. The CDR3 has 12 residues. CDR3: CASSQIGGKQFF. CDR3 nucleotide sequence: TGTGCCAGCAGTCAAATAGGGGGAAAGCAGTTCTTC.

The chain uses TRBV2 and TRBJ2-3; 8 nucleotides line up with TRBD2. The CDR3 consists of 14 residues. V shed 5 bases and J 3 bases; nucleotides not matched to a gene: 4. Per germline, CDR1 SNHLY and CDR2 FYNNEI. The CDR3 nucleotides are TGTGCCAGCAGTCGGGGACTAGGAACAGATACGCAGTATTTT. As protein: CASSRGLGTDTQYF. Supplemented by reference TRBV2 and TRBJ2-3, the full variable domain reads EPEVTQTPSHQVTQMGQEVILRCVPISNHLYFYWYRQILGQKVEFLVSFYNNEISEKSEIFDDQFSVERPDGSNFTLKIRSTKLEDSAMYFCASSRGLGTDTQYFGPGTRLTVL.

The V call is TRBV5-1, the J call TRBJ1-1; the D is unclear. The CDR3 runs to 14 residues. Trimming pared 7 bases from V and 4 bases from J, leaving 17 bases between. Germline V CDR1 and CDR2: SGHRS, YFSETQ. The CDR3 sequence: CASASGYLGTEAFF. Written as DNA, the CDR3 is TGCGCCAGCGCCTCTGGGTACTTAGGCACTGAAGCTTTCTTT.

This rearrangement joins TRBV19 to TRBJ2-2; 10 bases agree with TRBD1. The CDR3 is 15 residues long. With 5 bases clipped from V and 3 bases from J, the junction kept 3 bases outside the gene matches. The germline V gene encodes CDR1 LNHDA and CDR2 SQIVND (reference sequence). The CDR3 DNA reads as TGTGCCAGTAGTCTGGACAGGGGGGACACCGGGGAGCTGTTTTTT. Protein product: CASSLDRGDTGELFF. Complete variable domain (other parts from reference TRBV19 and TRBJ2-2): DGGITQSPKYLFRKEGQNVTLSCEQNLNHDAMYWYRQDPGQGLRLIYYSQIVNDFQKGDIAEGYSVSREKKESFPLTVTSAQKNPTAFYLCASSLDRGDTGELFFGEGSRLTVL.

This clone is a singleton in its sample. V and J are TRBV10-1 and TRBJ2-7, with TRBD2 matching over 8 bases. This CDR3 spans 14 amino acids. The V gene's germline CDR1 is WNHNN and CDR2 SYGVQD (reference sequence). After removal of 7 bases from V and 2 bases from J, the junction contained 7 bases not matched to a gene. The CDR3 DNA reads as TGCGCCAGCACGGGGGGGGACCCGCCCTACGAGCAGTACTTC. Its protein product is CASTGGDPPYEQYF.

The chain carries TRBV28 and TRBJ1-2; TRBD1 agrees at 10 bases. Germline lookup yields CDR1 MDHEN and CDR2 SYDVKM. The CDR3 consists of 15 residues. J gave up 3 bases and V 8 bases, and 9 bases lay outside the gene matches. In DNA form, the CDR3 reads TGTGCCAGCTCGCTCCTCGGGACAGGGGACTATGGCTACACCTTC. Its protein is CASSLLGTGDYGYTF.

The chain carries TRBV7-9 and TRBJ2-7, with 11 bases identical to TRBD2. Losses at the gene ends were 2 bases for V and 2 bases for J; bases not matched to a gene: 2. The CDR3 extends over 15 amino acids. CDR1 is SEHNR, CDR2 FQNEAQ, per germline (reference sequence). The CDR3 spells CASSLQLAGAYEQYF. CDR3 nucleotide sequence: TGTGCCAGCAGCTTACAACTAGCGGGAGCCTACGAGCAGTACTTC.

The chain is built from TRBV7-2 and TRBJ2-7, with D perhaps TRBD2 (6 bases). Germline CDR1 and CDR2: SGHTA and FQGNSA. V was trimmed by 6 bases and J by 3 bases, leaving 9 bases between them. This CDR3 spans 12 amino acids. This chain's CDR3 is CASRGSGYEQYF. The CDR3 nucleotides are TGTGCCAGCAGGGGTAGCGGCTACGAGCAGTACTTC.

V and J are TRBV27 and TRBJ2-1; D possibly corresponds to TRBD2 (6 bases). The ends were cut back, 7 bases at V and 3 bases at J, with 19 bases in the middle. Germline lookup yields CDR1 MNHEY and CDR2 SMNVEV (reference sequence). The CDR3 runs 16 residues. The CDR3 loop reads CASTLAPGLNYNEQFF. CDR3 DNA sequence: TGTGCCAGCACCCTGGCCCCGGGACTGAACTACAATGAGCAGTTCTTC.

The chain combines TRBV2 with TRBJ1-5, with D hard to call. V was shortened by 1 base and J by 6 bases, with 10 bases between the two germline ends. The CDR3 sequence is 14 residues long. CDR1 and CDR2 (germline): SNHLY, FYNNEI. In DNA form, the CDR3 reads TGTGCCAGCAGTGAAGGCCAACCGGGTCAGCCCCAGCATTTT. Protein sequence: CASSEGQPGQPQHF.

The CDR3 DNA is TGTGCCAGCAGCTCGTTCGGGACTAGCGGAAGCAATGAGCAGTTCTTC. Its translation: CASSSFGTSGSNEQFF. The rearrangement joins TRBV11-3 to TRBJ2-1, with 11 bases fitting TRBD2. Germline loops: CDR1 SGHNT, CDR2 YENEEA. This CDR3 spans 16 amino acids. The V gene end was trimmed by 4 bases and the J gene end by 6 bases; junction bases not matched to a gene: 8.

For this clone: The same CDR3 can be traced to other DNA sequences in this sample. In nucleotides, the CDR3 is TGCGCCAGCAGCTTAGCCGGGACAGGGGATGAAAAACTGTTTTTT. Translating it yields CASSLAGTGDEKLFF. This sequence joins TRBV5-1 and TRBJ1-4, with TRBD1 matching 10 bases. The CDR3 consists of 15 residues. CDR1 is SGHRS, CDR2 YFSETQ, per germline. V shed 2 bases, J shed 6 bases, and the junction held 4 bases outside the gene matches.

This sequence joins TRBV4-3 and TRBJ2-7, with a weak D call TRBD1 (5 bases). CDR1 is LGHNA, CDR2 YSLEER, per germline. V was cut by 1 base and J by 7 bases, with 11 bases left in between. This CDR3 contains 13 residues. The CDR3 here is CASSQVPAGEQYF. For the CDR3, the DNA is TGCGCCAGCAGCCAAGTTCCAGCAGGGGAGCAGTACTTC.

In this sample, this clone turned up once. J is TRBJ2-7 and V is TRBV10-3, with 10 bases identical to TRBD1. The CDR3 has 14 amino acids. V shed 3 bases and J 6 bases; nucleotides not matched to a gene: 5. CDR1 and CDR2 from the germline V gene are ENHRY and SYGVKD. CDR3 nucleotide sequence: TGTGCCATCAGTGAAGGGACAGGGGTTGGCGAGCAGTACTTC. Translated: CAISEGTGVGEQYF.

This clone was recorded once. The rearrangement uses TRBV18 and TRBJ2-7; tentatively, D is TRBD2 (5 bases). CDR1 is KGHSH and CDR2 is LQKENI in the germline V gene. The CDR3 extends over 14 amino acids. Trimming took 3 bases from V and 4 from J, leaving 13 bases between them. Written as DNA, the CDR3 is TGTGCCAGCTCACCCGTTGGGAGTGGGTACGAGCAGTACTTC. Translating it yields CASSPVGSGYEQYF.

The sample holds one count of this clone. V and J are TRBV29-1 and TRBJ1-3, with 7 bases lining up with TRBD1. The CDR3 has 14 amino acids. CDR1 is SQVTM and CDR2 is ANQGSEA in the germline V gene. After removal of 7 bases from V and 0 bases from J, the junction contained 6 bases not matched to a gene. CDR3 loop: CSGSTGPSGNTIYF. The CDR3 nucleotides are TGCAGCGGATCGACAGGGCCCTCTGGAAACACCATATATTTT.

CDR3 sequence reads: CASSSGQGAPTYEQYF. CDR3 nucleotides: TGTGCCAGCAGTTCGGGACAGGGGGCTCCTACCTACGAGCAGTACTTC. The chain links TRBV27 to TRBJ2-7, with 12 bases that match TRBD1. CDR1 is MNHEY, CDR2 SMNVEV, per germline (reference sequence). There are 16 residues in the CDR3. V lost 4 bases, J lost 2 bases, and 6 bases stayed unmatched.

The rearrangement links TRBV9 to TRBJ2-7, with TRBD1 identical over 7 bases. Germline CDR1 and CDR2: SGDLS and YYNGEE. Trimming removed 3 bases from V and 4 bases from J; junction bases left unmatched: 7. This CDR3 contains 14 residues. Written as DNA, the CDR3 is TGTGCCAGCAGCGAATCGGGACAGTTGTACGAGCAGTACTTC. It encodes CASSESGQLYEQYF.